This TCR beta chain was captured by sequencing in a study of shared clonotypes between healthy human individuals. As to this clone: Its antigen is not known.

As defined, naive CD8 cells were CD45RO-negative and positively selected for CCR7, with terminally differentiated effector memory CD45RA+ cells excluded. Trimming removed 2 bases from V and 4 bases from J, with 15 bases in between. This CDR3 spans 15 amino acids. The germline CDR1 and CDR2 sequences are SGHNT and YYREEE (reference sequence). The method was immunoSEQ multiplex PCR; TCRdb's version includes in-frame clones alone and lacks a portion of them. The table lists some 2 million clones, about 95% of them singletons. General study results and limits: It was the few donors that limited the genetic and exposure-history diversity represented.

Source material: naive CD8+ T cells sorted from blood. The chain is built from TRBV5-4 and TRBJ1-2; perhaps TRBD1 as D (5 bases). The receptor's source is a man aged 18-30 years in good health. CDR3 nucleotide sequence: TGTGCCAGCAGCTTACAGTATGGGGGAATCTATGGCTACACCTTC. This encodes CASSLQYGGIYGYTF.